This T cell receptor (beta chain) was identified during a study of cytomegalovirus exposure and HLA in healthy donors. Whole-study findings and limits: Listed as cytomegalovirus-associated were about 160 TCR beta chains. Many donors carried some public TCRs, although rarity characterized most TCR sequences.

To note about this clone: As yet, its antigen is unknown.

Germline CDR1 is SGHAT and CDR2 is FQDESV (reference sequence). This CDR3 is built from 15 residues. With V trimmed by 5 bases and J by 4 bases, 6 bases remained unmatched. Produced via immunoSEQ multiplex PCR; TCRdb's table is partial and in-frame only. Seen here are around 150,000 clones, 80% to 90% observed once, and the top ten hold 2% to 2.5%. This clonotype originated in a woman in her late teens or twenties in good health and CMV-seronegative. The V gene is TRBV11-1, the J gene TRBJ1-2, with 11 bases fitting TRBD1. Input material: PBMCs. For the CDR3, the DNA is TGTGCCAGCAGCGTAGGACAGGGGGCTGCCTATGGCTACACCTTC. It codes for CASSVGQGAAYGYTF.